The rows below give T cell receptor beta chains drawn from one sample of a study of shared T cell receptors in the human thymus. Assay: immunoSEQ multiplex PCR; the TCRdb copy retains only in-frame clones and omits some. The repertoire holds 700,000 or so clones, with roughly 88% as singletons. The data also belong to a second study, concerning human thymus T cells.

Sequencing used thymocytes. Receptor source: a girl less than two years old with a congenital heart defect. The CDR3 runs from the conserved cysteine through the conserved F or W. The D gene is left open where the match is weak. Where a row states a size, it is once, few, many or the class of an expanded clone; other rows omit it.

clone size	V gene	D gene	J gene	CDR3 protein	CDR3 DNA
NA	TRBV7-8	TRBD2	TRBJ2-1	CASSLERGPYNEQFF	TGTGCCAGCAGCTTAGAGCGGGGGCCTTACAATGAGCAGTTCTTC
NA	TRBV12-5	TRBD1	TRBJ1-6	CASGLVKLGQGNNSPLHF	TGTGCTAGTGGTTTGGTAAAACTGGGACAGGGGAATAATTCACCCCTCCACTTT
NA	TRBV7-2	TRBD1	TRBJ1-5	CASSLRDRGSQPQHF	TGTGCCAGCAGCTTAAGGGACAGGGGAAGTCAGCCCCAGCATTTT
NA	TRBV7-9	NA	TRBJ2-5	CASSSSRGGAHQETQYF	TGTGCCAGCAGTTCATCGAGGGGGGGGGCCCACCAAGAGACCCAGTACTTC
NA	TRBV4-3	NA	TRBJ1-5	CASSQDRNSGGGQPQHF	TGCGCCAGCAGCCAAGATCGCAACAGCGGAGGAGGTCAGCCCCAGCATTTT
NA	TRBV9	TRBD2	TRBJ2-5	CASSVSSAERGEETQYF	TGTGCCAGCAGCGTATCCTCCGCCGAGCGGGGGGAAGAGACCCAGTACTTC
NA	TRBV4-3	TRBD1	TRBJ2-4	CASSHEDRDKAKNIQYF	TGCGCCAGCAGCCATGAAGACAGGGACAAGGCCAAAAACATTCAGTACTTC
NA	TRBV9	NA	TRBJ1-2	CASSAHRVPYGYTF	TGTGCCAGCAGCGCCCACAGGGTACCATATGGCTACACCTTC
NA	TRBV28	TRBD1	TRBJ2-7	CASSNTGGTTFLRTYF	TGTGCCAGCAGTAACACAGGGGGGACCACCTTCCTACGAACGTACTTC
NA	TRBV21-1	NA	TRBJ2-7	CASSPQRVRPYEQYF	TGTGCCAGCAGCCCCCAGAGGGTAAGGCCTTACGAGCAGTACTTC
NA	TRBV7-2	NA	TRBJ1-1	CASSLELQCPEAFF	TGTGCCAGCAGCTTAGAACTGCAATGCCCGGAAGCTTTCTTT
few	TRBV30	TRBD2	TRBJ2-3	CAWAGGTDTQYF	TGTGCCTGGGCGGGGGGCACAGATACGCAGTATTTT
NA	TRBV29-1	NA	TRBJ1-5	CSVVFGGGDNNQPQHF	TGCAGCGTTGTATTTGGCGGGGGGGACAACAATCAGCCCCAGCATTTT
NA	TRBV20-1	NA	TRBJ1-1	CSATPETEAFF	TGCAGTGCCACGCCGGAGACTGAAGCTTTCTTT
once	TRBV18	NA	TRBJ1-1	CASSTLTGIDMNTEAFF	TGTGCCAGCTCAACTCTCACAGGTATTGACATGAACACTGAAGCTTTCTTT
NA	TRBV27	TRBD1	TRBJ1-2	CASSHAGQGNYGYTF	TGTGCCAGCAGCCACGCGGGACAGGGGAACTATGGCTACACCTTC
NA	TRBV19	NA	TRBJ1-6	CASVRAQGNSPLHF	TGTGCCAGTGTCCGAGCCCAGGGGAATTCCCCCCTCCACTTT
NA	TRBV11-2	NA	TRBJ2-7	CASSPGPPSGEQYF	TGTGCCAGCAGCCCCGGACCACCGTCGGGGGAGCAGTACTTC
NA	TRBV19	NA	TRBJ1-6	CASSIVEQGGSPLHF	TGTGCCAGTAGTATAGTGGAACAAGGGGGTTCACCCCTCCACTTT
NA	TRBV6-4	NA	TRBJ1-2	CASSEIYGDNYGYTF	TGTGCCAGCAGTGAAATCTACGGTGATAACTATGGCTACACCTTC
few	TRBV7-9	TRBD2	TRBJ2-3	CASSLVPSGGADTQYF	TGTGCCAGCAGCTTAGTTCCTAGCGGGGGGGCCGATACGCAGTATTTT
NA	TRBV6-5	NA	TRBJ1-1	CASSYSIQKNTEAFF	TGTGCCAGCAGTTACTCGATTCAGAAGAACACTGAAGCTTTCTTT
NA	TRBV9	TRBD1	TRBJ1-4	CASSLGQKREKLFF	TGTGCCAGCAGCTTGGGACAGAAGAGAGAAAAACTGTTTTTT
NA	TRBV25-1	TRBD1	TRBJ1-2	CASTSGQGGGYGYTF	TGTGCCAGCACGTCGGGACAGGGAGGTGGCTATGGCTACACCTTC
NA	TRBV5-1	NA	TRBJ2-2	CASSLGRANTGELFF	TGCGCCAGCAGCTTGGGCAGGGCGAACACCGGGGAGCTGTTTTTT
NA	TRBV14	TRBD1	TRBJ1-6	CASGQEKNRTGLRSPLHF	TGTGCCAGCGGCCAAGAGAAGAATAGGACAGGGTTACGTTCACCCCTCCACTTT
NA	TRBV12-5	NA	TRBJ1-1	CASGSYKRGKMNTEAFF	TGTGCTAGTGGTTCGTACAAAAGAGGGAAAATGAACACTGAAGCTTTCTTT
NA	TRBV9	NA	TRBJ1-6	CASSVDQGEPSPLHF	TGTGCCAGCAGCGTAGATCAGGGTGAGCCTTCACCCCTCCACTTT
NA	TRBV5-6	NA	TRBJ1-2	CASSLLESAGYTF	TGTGCCAGCAGCTTGTTAGAGAGCGCGGGCTACACCTTC
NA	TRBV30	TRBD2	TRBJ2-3	CAWSPLAGGTDTQYF	TGTGCCTGGAGCCCCCTAGCGGGGGGCACAGATACGCAGTATTTT
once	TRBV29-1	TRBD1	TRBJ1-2	CSVSGGTYGYTF	TGCAGCGTCTCAGGGGGGACGTATGGCTACACCTTC